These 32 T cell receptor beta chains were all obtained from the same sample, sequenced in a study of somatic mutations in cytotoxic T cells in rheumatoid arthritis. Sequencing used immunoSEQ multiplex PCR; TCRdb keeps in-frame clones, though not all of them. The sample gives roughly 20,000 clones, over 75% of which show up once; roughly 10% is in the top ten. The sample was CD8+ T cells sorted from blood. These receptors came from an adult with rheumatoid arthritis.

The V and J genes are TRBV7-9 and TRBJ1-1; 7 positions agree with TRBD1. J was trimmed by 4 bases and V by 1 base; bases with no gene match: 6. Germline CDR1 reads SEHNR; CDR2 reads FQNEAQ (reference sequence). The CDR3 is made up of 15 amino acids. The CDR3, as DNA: TGTGCCAGCAGCTTAGTTGCACAGGGGAGCACTGAAGCTTTCTTT. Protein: CASSLVAQGSTEAFF.

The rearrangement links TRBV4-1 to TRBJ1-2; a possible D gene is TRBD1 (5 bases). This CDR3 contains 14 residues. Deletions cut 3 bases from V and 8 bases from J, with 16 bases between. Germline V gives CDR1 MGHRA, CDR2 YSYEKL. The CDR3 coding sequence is TGCGCCAGCAGCCAGGACCCCGGGGACCGCGGCTACACCTTC. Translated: CASSQDPGDRGYTF.

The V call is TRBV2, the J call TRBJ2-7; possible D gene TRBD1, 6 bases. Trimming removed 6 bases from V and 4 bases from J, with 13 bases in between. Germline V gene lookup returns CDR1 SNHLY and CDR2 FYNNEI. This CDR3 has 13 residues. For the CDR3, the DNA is TGTGCCAGCAGACCGCAACAGGGTTACGAGCAGTACTTC. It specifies CASRPQQGYEQYF.

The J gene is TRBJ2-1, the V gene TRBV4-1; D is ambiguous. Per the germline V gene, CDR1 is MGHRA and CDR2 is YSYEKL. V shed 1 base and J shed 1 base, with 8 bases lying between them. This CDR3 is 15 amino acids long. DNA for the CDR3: TGCGCCAGCAGCCAAGTTCCGGTTTCCTACAATGAGCAGTTCTTC. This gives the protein CASSQVPVSYNEQFF.

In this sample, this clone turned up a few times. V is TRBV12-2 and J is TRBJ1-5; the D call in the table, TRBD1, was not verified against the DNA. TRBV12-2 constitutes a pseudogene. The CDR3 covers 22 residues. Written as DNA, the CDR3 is TGTGCAAGTCGCTTAGGAGTGACAGGCCCTAGGGAACAATCTAGTTTCAATCAGCCCCAGCATTTT. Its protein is CASRLGVTGPREQSSFNQPQHF.

The CDR3 DNA reads as TGTGCCAGCAAACCCGGGTGGGGTAATGAAAAACTGTTTTTT. Residues: CASKPGWGNEKLFF. The V and J genes are TRBV27 and TRBJ1-4; D is ambiguous. V shed 7 bases and J shed 4 bases, with 13 bases lying between them. In germline, CDR1 is MNHEY, CDR2 SMNVEV (reference sequence). The CDR3 consists of 14 residues.

CDR3 loop: CASSPGGVLYEQYF. In DNA, the CDR3 is TGTGCCAGCAGTCCCGGGGGGGTCCTCTACGAGCAGTACTTC. V and J are TRBV27 and TRBJ2-7, with TRBD2 matching over 8 bases. The germline V gene encodes CDR1 MNHEY and CDR2 SMNVEV (reference sequence). V lost 5 bases and J lost 3; bases outside the gene matches: 6. The CDR3 contains 14 residues.

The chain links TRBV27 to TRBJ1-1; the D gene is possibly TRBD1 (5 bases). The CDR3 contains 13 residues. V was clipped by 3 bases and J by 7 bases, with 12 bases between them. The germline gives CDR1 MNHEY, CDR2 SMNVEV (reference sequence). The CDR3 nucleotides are TGTGCCAGCAGTTTCGGGACGACGAGTGAAGCTTTCTTT. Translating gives CASSFGTTSEAFF.

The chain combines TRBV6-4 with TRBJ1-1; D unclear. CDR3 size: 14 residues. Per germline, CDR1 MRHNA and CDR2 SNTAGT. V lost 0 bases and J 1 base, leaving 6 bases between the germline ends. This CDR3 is CASSDSDENTEAFF. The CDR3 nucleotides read TGTGCCAGCAGTGACTCGGACGAGAACACTGAAGCTTTCTTT.

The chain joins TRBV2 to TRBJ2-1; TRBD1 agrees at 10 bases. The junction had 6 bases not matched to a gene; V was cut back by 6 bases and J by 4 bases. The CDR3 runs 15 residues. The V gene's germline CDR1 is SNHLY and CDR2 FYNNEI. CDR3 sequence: CASSAGTGVYNEQFF. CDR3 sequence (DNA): TGTGCCAGCAGCGCCGGGACAGGGGTATACAATGAGCAGTTCTTC.

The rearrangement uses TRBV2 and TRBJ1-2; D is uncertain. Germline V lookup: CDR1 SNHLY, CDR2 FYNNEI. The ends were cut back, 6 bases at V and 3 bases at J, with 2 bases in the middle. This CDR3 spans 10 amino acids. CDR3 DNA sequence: TGTGCCAGCAGGGACTATGGCTACACCTTC. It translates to CASRDYGYTF. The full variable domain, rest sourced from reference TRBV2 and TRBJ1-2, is EPEVTQTPSHQVTQMGQEVILRCVPISNHLYFYWYRQILGQKVEFLVSFYNNEISEKSEIFDDQFSVERPDGSNFTLKIRSTKLEDSAMYFCASRDYGYTFGSGTRLTVV.

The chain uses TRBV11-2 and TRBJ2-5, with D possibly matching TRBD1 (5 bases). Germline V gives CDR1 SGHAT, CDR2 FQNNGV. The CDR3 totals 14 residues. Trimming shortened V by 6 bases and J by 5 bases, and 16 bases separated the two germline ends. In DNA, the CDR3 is TGTGCCAGCAGGTCGGCCCCGGCAGGGGAGACCCAGTACTTC. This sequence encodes CASRSAPAGETQYF.

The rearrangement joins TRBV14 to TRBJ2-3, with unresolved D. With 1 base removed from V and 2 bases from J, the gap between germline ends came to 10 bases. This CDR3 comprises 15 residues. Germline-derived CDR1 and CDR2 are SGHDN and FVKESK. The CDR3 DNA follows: TGTGCCAGCAGCCAAGTGGCGGCGATCACAGATACGCAGTATTTT. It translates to CASSQVAAITDTQYF.

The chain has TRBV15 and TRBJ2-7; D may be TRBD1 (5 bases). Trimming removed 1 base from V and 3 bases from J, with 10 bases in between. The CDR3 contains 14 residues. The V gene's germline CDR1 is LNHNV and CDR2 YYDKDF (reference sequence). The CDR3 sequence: CATSRVPRDYEQYF. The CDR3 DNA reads TGTGCCACCAGCAGAGTCCCCAGGGACTACGAGCAGTACTTC. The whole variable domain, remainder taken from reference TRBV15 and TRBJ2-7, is DAMVIQNPRYQVTQFGKPVTLSCSQTLNHNVMYWYQQKSSQAPKLLFHYYDKDFNNEADTPDNFQSRRPNTSFCFLDIRSPGLGDTAMYLCATSRVPRDYEQYFGPGTRLTVT.

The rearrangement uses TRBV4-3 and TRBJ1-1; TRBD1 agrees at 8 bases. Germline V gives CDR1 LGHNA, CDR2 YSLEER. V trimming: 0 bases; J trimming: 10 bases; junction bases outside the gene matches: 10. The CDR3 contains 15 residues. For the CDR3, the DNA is TGCGCCAGCAGCCAAGACCGGGACAGGAACCGGGTAGCTTTCTTT. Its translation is CASSQDRDRNRVAFF.

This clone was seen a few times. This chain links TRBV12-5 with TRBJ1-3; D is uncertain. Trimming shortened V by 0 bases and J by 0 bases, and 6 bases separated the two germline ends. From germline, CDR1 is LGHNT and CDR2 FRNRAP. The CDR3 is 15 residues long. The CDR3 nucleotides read TGTGCTAGTGGTTTGGTAACAATCTCTGGAAACACCATATATTTT. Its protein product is CASGLVTISGNTIYF.

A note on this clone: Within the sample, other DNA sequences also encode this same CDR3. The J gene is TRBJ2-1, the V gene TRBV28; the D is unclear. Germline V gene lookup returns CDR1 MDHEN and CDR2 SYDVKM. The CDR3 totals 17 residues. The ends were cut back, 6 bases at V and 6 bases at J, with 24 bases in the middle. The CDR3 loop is CASRPLDRTLGRNEQFF. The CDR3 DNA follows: TGTGCCAGCAGACCCTTGGATCGGACCCTAGGGCGCAATGAGCAGTTCTTC.

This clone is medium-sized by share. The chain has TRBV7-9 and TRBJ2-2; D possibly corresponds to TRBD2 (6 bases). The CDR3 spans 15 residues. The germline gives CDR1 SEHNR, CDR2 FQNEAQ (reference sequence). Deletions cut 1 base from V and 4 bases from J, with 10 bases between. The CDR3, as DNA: TGTGCCAGCAGCTTAGGGGAGCGGGCCACCGGGGAGCTGTTTTTT. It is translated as CASSLGERATGELFF.

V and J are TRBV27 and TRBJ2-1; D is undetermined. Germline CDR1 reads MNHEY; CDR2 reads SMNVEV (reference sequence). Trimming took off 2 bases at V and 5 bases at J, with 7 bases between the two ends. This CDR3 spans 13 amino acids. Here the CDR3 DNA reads TGTGCCAGCAGTTTAGGGCGGAACAATGAGCAGTTCTTC. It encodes CASSLGRNNEQFF.

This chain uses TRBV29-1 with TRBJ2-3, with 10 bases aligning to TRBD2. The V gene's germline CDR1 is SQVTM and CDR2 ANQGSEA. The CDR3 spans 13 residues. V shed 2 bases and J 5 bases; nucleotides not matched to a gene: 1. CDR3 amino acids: CSVEPSGRDTQYF. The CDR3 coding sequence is TGCAGCGTTGAACCTAGCGGGAGAGATACGCAGTATTTT.

CDR3 residues: CASSFLGQDQGGYTF. The DNA of the CDR3 is TGTGCCAGCAGTTTTTTGGGACAGGATCAAGGTGGCTACACCTTC. The V call is TRBV27, the J call TRBJ1-2; 8 positions match TRBD1. The V segment lost 3 bases and the J segment 7 bases; nucleotides outside the gene matches: 10. The CDR3 consists of 15 residues. Germline V gives CDR1 MNHEY, CDR2 SMNVEV (reference sequence).

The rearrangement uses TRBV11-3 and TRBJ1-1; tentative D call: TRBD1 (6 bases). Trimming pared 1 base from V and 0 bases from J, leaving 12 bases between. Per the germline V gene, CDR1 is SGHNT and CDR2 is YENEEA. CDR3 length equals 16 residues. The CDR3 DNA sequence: TGTGCCAGCAGCTTAGCGGGGGGGCTTATGAACACTGAAGCTTTCTTT. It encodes CASSLAGGLMNTEAFF. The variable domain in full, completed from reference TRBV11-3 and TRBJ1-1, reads EAGVVQSPRYKIIEKKQPVAFWCNPISGHNTLYWYLQNLGQGPELLIRYENEEAVDDSQLPKDRFSAERLKGVDSTLKIQPAELGDSAVYLCASSLAGGLMNTEAFFGQGTRLTVV.

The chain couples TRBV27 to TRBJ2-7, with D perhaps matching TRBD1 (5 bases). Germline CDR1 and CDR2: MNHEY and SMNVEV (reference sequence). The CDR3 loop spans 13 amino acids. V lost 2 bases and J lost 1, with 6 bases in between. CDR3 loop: CASSLRGSYEQYF. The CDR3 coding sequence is TGTGCCAGCAGTTTAAGGGGTTCCTACGAGCAGTACTTC.

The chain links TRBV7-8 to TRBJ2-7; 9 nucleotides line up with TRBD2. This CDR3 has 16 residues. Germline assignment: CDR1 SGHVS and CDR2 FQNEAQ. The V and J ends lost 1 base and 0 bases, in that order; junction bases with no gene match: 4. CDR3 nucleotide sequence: TGTGCCAGCAGCTTAGAGAGCGGGGGGCCCTCCTACGAGCAGTACTTC. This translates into CASSLESGGPSYEQYF.

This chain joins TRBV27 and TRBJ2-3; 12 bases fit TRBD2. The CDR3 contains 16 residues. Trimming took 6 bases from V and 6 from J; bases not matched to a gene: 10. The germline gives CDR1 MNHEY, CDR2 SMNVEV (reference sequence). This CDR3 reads CASSGTSGLRADTQYF. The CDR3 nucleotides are TGTGCCAGCAGCGGGACTAGCGGGCTCCGGGCGGATACGCAGTATTTT.

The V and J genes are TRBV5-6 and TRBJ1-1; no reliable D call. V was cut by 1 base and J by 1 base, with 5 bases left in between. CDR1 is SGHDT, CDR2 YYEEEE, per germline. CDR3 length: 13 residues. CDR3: CASSLSANTEAFF. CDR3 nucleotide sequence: TGTGCCAGCAGCTTGTCGGCGAACACTGAAGCTTTCTTT.

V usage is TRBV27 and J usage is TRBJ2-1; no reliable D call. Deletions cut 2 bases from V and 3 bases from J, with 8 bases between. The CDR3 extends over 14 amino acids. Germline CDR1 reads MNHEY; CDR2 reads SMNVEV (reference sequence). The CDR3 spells CASSLEAGYNEQFF. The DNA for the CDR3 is TGTGCCAGCAGTTTAGAGGCCGGCTACAATGAGCAGTTCTTC.

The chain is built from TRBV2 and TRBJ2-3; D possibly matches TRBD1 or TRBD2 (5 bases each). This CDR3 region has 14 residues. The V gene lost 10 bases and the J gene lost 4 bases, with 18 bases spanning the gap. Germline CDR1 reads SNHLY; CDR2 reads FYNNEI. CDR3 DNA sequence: TGTGCCATCCAAGAAAGGGGAGTGTCAGATACGCAGTATTTT. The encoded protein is CAIQERGVSDTQYF.

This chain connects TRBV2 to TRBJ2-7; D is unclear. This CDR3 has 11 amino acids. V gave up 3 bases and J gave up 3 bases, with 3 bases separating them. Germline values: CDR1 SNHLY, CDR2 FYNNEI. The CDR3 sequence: CASSEGYEQYF. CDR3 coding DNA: TGTGCCAGCAGTGAGGGCTACGAGCAGTACTTC.

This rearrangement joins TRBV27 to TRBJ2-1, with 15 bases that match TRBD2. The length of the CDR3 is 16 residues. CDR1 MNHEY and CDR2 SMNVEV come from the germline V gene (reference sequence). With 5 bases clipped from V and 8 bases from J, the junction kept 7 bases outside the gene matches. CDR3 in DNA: TGTGCCAGCAGTCTCTCCGGGACTAGCGGGGGGTATGAGCAGTTCTTC. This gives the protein CASSLSGTSGGYEQFF.

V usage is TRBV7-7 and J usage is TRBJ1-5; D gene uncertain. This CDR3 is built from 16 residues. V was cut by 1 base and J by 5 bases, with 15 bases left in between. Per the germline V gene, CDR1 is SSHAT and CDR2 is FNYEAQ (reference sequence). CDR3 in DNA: TGTGCCAGCAGCTTAGTAACGGGATTGATTTATCAGCCCCAGCATTTT. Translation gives CASSLVTGLIYQPQHF.

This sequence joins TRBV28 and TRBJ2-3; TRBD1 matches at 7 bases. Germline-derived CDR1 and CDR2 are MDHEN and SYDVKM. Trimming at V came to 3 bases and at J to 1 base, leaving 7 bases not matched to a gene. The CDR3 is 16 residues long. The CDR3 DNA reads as TGTGCCAGCAGTTTTGACAGGGCGAGTGGCACAGATACGCAGTATTTT. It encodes CASSFDRASGTDTQYF.